The 27 T cell receptor beta chains presented below share a single source sample, sequenced in a study of cytomegalovirus exposure and HLA in healthy donors. With 60 Vbeta and 13 Jbeta primers, the PCR was carried out. Some clones are missing from TCRdb's copy, which holds only in-frame ones; the method was immunoSEQ multiplex PCR. The sample includes almost 200,000 clones, around 80% seen only once; the top ten take 4.4%. The sample was PBMCs. The source of these receptors is a woman aged 25 to 45 in good health and CMV-seropositive.

This chain connects TRBV27 to TRBJ1-5; the D is unclear. The germline V gene encodes CDR1 MNHEY and CDR2 SMNVEV (reference sequence). V lost 0 bases, J lost 2 bases, and 11 bases lay in between. The CDR3 is 16 amino acids. The CDR3 DNA is TGTGCCAGCAGTTTATCCGGGATTCCTGGCAATCAGCCCCAGCATTTT. As protein: CASSLSGIPGNQPQHF.

CDR3 sequence: CASSEQGTLGVETQYF. CDR3 nucleotides: TGCGCCAGCAGTGAGCAGGGGACCCTGGGAGTGGAGACCCAGTACTTC. J is TRBJ2-5 and V is TRBV10-1; a possible D gene is TRBD1 (6 bases). Trimming took off 2 bases at V and 5 bases at J, with 18 bases between the two ends. Germline CDR1 and CDR2: WNHNN and SYGVQD (reference sequence). This CDR3 has 16 amino acids.

The genes are TRBV5-8 and TRBJ1-6; a possible D gene is TRBD1 (5 bases). Trimming removed 0 bases at V and 6 bases at J, with 16 bases between. From germline, CDR1 is SGHTS and CDR2 YDEGEE. There are 17 residues in the CDR3. The CDR3 DNA follows: TGTGCCAGCAGCTTGGATGGGATTAGCGGGGGTAATTCACCCCTCCACTTT. It specifies CASSLDGISGGNSPLHF.

CDR3 sequence: CASSFPTDSLKAFF. The CDR3 nucleotides are TGTGCCAGCAGCTTTCCGACGGACAGCCTAAAAGCTTTCTTT. The chain is built from TRBV7-2 and TRBJ1-1, with D maybe TRBD1 (6 bases). The CDR3 runs 14 residues. CDR1 is SGHTA and CDR2 is FQGNSA in the germline V gene. V was trimmed by 3 bases and J by 9 bases, leaving 17 bases between them.

V gene TRBV29-1 combines with J gene TRBJ2-7, with 8 bases fitting TRBD1. The CDR3 totals 13 residues. The germline CDR1 and CDR2 sequences are SQVTM and ANQGSEA. V gave up 7 bases and J gave up 0 bases; unmatched junction bases: 5. This CDR3 reads CSARDRSSYEQYF. The DNA for the CDR3 is TGCAGCGCCCGGGACAGGTCCTCCTACGAGCAGTACTTC.

This rearrangement joins TRBV7-2 to TRBJ1-2; 9 nucleotides match TRBD1. The CDR3 runs 15 residues. Germline V gene data show CDR1 as SGHTA and CDR2 as FQGNSA. With 3 bases clipped from V and 4 bases from J, the junction kept 6 bases outside the gene matches. The CDR3 loop reads CASSFPPGQGYGYTF. The CDR3 nucleotides read TGTGCCAGCAGCTTCCCACCGGGACAGGGCTATGGCTACACCTTC.

The V gene is TRBV7-9, the J gene TRBJ2-7, with D tentatively TRBD1 (7 bases). The CDR3 loop spans 13 amino acids. Germline-derived CDR1 and CDR2 are SEHNR and FQNEAQ (reference sequence). Trimming stripped 5 bases from V and 2 bases from J, with 10 bases between. For the CDR3, the DNA is TGTGCCAGCAGCCGCGGGACAGCCTACGAGCAGTACTTC. It specifies CASSRGTAYEQYF.

This rearrangement joins TRBV6-4 to TRBJ1-1, with TRBD1 as a possible D gene (5 bases). Trimming stripped 5 bases from V and 4 bases from J, with 11 bases between. Germline CDR1 reads MRHNA; CDR2 reads SNTAGT. CDR3 size: 13 residues. The CDR3 DNA sequence: TGTGCCAGCAGTACTCAGGGAGGCACTGAAGCTTTCTTT. Its translation: CASSTQGGTEAFF.

This chain connects TRBV27 to TRBJ2-3, with 10 nucleotides matching TRBD2. This CDR3 region has 15 residues. Germline V gene lookup returns CDR1 MNHEY and CDR2 SMNVEV (reference sequence). The V segment lost 2 bases and the J segment 5 bases; nucleotides outside the gene matches: 4. This CDR3 reads CASSLLAGAGDTQYF. CDR3 DNA sequence: TGTGCCAGCAGTTTACTAGCGGGAGCCGGAGATACGCAGTATTTT.

The chain uses TRBV6-4 and TRBJ1-3; TRBD1 agrees at 9 bases. V trimming: 4 bases; J trimming: 7 bases; junction bases outside the gene matches: 11. This CDR3 region has 16 residues. Germline loops: CDR1 MRHNA, CDR2 SNTAGT. Written as DNA, the CDR3 is TGTGCCAGCAGTGGAAATCGACAGGGGGGTCGGAACACCATATATTTT. Its translation: CASSGNRQGGRNTIYF.

The rearrangement uses TRBV11-2 and TRBJ2-7; 11 bases are shared with TRBD1. With 5 bases clipped from V and 3 bases from J, the junction kept 6 bases outside the gene matches. CDR3 length: 15 amino acids. Germline V gene data show CDR1 as SGHAT and CDR2 as FQNNGV. The CDR3 sequence: CASSQGQGANYEQYF. In nucleotides, the CDR3 is TGTGCCAGCAGCCAAGGACAGGGGGCGAACTACGAGCAGTACTTC.

This chain uses TRBV10-2 with TRBJ1-5; D perhaps matches TRBD1 (6 bases). Trimming shortened V by 6 bases and J by 2 bases, and 20 bases separated the two germline ends. This CDR3 region has 17 residues. Germline-derived CDR1 and CDR2 are WSHSY and SAAADI. DNA for the CDR3: TGCGCCAGCAGGCAGGGGCCCTCGTCGGACGGCAATCAGCCCCAGCATTTT. It encodes CASRQGPSSDGNQPQHF.

This rearrangement joins TRBV6-1 to TRBJ1-1; D uncertain. V gave up 8 bases and J gave up 0 bases, with 10 bases separating them. The CDR3 runs to 13 residues. Germline CDR1 is MNHNS and CDR2 is SASEGT. CDR3 residues: CASLAEMNTEAFF. The CDR3 nucleotides read TGTGCCAGCCTGGCAGAAATGAACACTGAAGCTTTCTTT.

The chain employs TRBV7-2 and TRBJ2-4; 14 bases fit TRBD2. Germline loops: CDR1 SGHTA, CDR2 FQGNSA. V was clipped by 1 base and J by 10 bases; unmatched bases: 3. CDR3 length equals 15 residues. The CDR3 DNA sequence: TGTGCCAGCAGCTTAGGACTAGCGGGGGGGCGGATTCAGTACTTC. Its protein product is CASSLGLAGGRIQYF.

DNA of the CDR3: TGTGCCAGCAGTTCCCCAGTTTTTTCCAAAAACATTCAGTACTTC. Its translation is CASSSPVFSKNIQYF. This chain joins TRBV27 and TRBJ2-4; D ambiguous. The CDR3 consists of 15 residues. Germline values: CDR1 MNHEY, CDR2 SMNVEV (reference sequence). Trimming shortened V by 4 bases and J by 2 bases, and 12 bases separated the two germline ends.

The rearrangement uses TRBV11-2 and TRBJ2-1; D gene uncertain. V lost 2 bases to trimming and J lost 6 bases, with 17 bases between them. CDR3 length: 16 amino acids. Germline CDR1 reads SGHAT; CDR2 reads FQNNGV. The CDR3 DNA reads TGTGCCAGCAGCTTACGTCACTACCCCGTGTTCAATGAGCAGTTCTTC. Encoded protein: CASSLRHYPVFNEQFF.

The chain employs TRBV19 and TRBJ1-1; D possibly corresponds to TRBD1 (6 bases). The V end was cut by 7 bases, the J end by 3 bases, with 15 bases between. Per the germline V gene, CDR1 is LNHDA and CDR2 is SQIVND (reference sequence). The CDR3 runs 14 residues. The CDR3 is CASTTPGGHTEAFF. The DNA of the CDR3 is TGTGCCAGTACCACTCCGGGGGGGCACACTGAAGCTTTCTTT.

V usage is TRBV7-9 and J usage is TRBJ2-7; 8 nucleotides line up with TRBD1. Trimming took 2 bases from V and 5 from J; bases not matched to a gene: 5. Germline loops: CDR1 SEHNR, CDR2 FQNEAQ (reference sequence). The length of the CDR3 is 14 residues. CDR3 sequence reads: CASSLRTGPNEQYF. CDR3 nucleotides: TGTGCCAGCAGCTTAAGGACAGGGCCCAACGAGCAGTACTTC.

This clone was counted ten times or more. The chain carries TRBV18 and TRBJ2-1; the match to TRBD2 covers 8 bases. This CDR3 is 15 amino acids long. Germline loops: CDR1 KGHSH, CDR2 LQKENI. Unmatched junction bases numbered 7, after V lost 6 bases and J lost 3 bases. The DNA of the CDR3 is TGTGCCAGCTCCCTTAGCGGGACTCTCTACAATGAGCAGTTCTTC. Translated: CASSLSGTLYNEQFF.

This clone was found a few times. The gene calls are TRBV4-2 and TRBJ1-1; D may be TRBD1 (6 bases). The CDR3 is made up of 16 amino acids. The germline V and J ends were trimmed by 0 bases and 4 bases, with 15 bases remaining between them. From germline, CDR1 is LGHNA and CDR2 YNFKEQ. CDR3 DNA sequence: TGTGCCAGCAGCCAAGATAGAACAGGGTGGTCCACTGAAGCTTTCTTT. It encodes CASSQDRTGWSTEAFF.

The chain employs TRBV7-2 and TRBJ2-3; TRBD2 agrees at 9 bases. The CDR3 sequence is 17 residues long. Trimming removed 6 bases from V and 5 bases from J; junction bases left unmatched: 15. CDR1 and CDR2 (germline): SGHTA, FQGNSA. The CDR3 spells CASSLLGAGGQGDTQYF. The CDR3 DNA sequence: TGTGCCAGCAGTTTACTAGGCGCGGGGGGGCAAGGAGATACGCAGTATTTT.

This clone was detected a few times. The chain couples TRBV6-1 to TRBJ1-1; a possible D gene is TRBD1 (5 bases). V lost 8 bases to trimming and J lost 3 bases, with 16 bases between them. Germline lookup yields CDR1 MNHNS and CDR2 SASEGT. The CDR3 contains 14 residues. The CDR3 sequence is CASRVNAGYTEAFF. The DNA for the CDR3 is TGTGCCAGCCGAGTGAACGCAGGGTACACTGAAGCTTTCTTT.

The gene calls are TRBV7-9 and TRBJ2-5, with 7 bases matching TRBD2. The CDR3 covers 15 residues. Trimming removed 3 bases from V and 5 bases from J; junction bases left unmatched: 9. Germline V gene sequence: CDR1 SEHNR, CDR2 FQNEAQ (reference sequence). The CDR3: CASSFVAGVGETQYF. CDR3 in DNA: TGTGCCAGCAGCTTCGTCGCGGGAGTGGGGGAGACCCAGTACTTC. Using reference TRBV7-9 and TRBJ2-5 for the parts outside the CDR3, the full variable domain is DTGVSQNPRHKITKRGQNVTFRCDPISEHNRLYWYRQTLGQGPEFLTYFQNEAQLEKSRLLSDRFSAERPKGSFSTLEIQRTEQGDSAMYLCASSFVAGVGETQYFGPGTRLLVL.

For the CDR3, the DNA is TGTGCCAGCAGTTACTCGAGTCAGGGTTATGAGCAGTTCTTC. As protein: CASSYSSQGYEQFF. The chain combines TRBV6-5 with TRBJ2-1, with D possibly matching TRBD1 (5 bases). Trimming shortened V by 0 bases and J by 8 bases, and 11 bases separated the two germline ends. The germline gives CDR1 MNHEY, CDR2 SVGAGI. The CDR3 is 14 amino acids.

The V and J genes are TRBV15 and TRBJ2-1; 7 bases line up with TRBD2. Trimming removed 5 bases from V and 4 bases from J; junction bases left unmatched: 11. The germline gives CDR1 LNHNV, CDR2 YYDKDF (reference sequence). The CDR3 has 16 residues. CDR3 sequence (DNA): TGTGCCACCAGCGGCGGACTAGTGGGAGTATACAATGAGCAGTTCTTC. This encodes CATSGGLVGVYNEQFF.

The chain combines TRBV7-6 with TRBJ2-2; a possible D gene is TRBD1 (5 bases). Trimming removed 1 base at V and 3 bases at J, with 12 bases between. The CDR3 contains 16 residues. From germline, CDR1 is SGHVS and CDR2 FNYEAQ. Written as DNA, the CDR3 is TGTGCCAGCAGCTTAGAGACAGCAATCTACACCGGGGAGCTGTTTTTT. Its protein is CASSLETAIYTGELFF.

This clone appeared a few times. The V call is TRBV11-2, the J call TRBJ2-2, with TRBD2 matching over 13 bases. This CDR3 has 17 amino acids. V was clipped by 4 bases and J by 4 bases; unmatched bases: 6. CDR1 is SGHAT and CDR2 is FQNNGV in the germline V gene. Here the CDR3 DNA reads TGTGCCAGCAGCTCATGGACTAGCGGGGGATTCACCGGGGAGCTGTTTTTT. Translating gives CASSSWTSGGFTGELFF.